The clone carrying this T cell receptor (beta chain) occurred a few times. Its specificity is unknown. The data were taken from a study of cytomegalovirus exposure and HLA in healthy donors. Germline loops: CDR1 SGDLS, CDR2 YYNGEE. The CDR3 extends over 20 amino acids. Trimming removed 4 bases from V and 4 bases from J; junction bases left unmatched: 24. Healthy bone marrow donors supplied every sample. General observations from the study: Within a later analysis, the majority of CMV-associated TCR beta chains appeared HLA-restricted.

PCR involved 60 Vbeta and 13 Jbeta primers. TCRdb keeps only in-frame clones here, not all; method: immunoSEQ multiplex PCR. Of roughly 160,000 clones listed, over 70% are singletons. The chain combines TRBV9 with TRBJ2-7, with 9 positions matching TRBD1. The sequencing sample was made of PBMCs. The TCR sequence derives from a man aged 18 to 35 in good health and CMV-seropositive. DNA of the CDR3: TGTGCCAGCAGCCCTCACTCCGGGACAGGGTTCGTAGGAGGAGCGTACGAGCAGTACTTC. This encodes CASSPHSGTGFVGGAYEQYF. Combining the CDR3 with reference TRBV9 and TRBJ2-7 gives the whole variable domain DSGVTQTPKHLITATGQRVTLRCSPRSGDLSVYWYQQSLDQGLQFLIQYYNGEERAKGNILERFSAQQFPDLHSELNLSSLELGDSALYFCASSPHSGTGFVGGAYEQYFGPGTRLTVT.